The sequence of this T cell receptor beta chain was determined in a study of identical twins. Study-level points and caveats: Invariant populations such as MAIT and iNKT cells could partly muddle zero-insertion analyses.

TCRdb re-called the 5' RACE reads through MiXCR, storing one row per CDR3 protein. The table records roughly 1.6 million distinct CDR3 sequences, more than 30% of them present only once. This clonotype has more than one count but fewer than ten. Its antigen is unidentified. This CDR3 is 12 amino acids long. The germline CDR1 and CDR2 sequences are MDHEN and SYDVKM. V gave up 5 bases and J gave up 8 bases, with 12 bases separating them. Sequenced material: cord blood. The sequence was collected from a newborn girl in good health. The rearrangement links TRBV28 to TRBJ1-2; D gene uncertain. CDR3 sequence (DNA): TGTGCCAGCAGTCCCTTAAGCGGGGGCTACACCTTC. Translated: CASSPLSGGYTF.